The clone carrying this T cell receptor beta chain was observed a single time. What it binds is not known. The record originates from a study of OX40 agonist ivuxolimab in advanced cancers. Study in general: Enrollees could have had prior anti-PD-1, anti-PD-L1 or anti-CTLA-4 therapy, which over 35% had received. Overall study findings and caveats: Circulating CD4+ and CD8+ T cells showed clonal expansion by week 6 at 0.1 to 3.0 mg/kg. Also showing low normalized T-cell clonal expansion were some of the nonresponders.

Sequencing used immunoSEQ multiplex PCR; TCRdb keeps in-frame clones, though not all of them. This sample has approximately 77,000 clones, with under 95% found just once. The germline CDR1 and CDR2 sequences are SGHAT and FQNNGV. This CDR3 is built from 15 residues. Trimming stripped 1 base from V and 2 bases from J, with 9 bases between. Patients who had autoimmune disease history or got systemic immunosuppression were left out. The material sequenced was CD4+ or CD8+ T cells sorted from blood, taken in a trial of the OX40 agonist ivuxolimab. This receptor was identified in an adult with an advanced solid tumor such as melanoma, head and neck, liver or kidney cancer. The rearrangement joins TRBV11-2 to TRBJ1-3; possible D gene TRBD1, 5 bases. This CDR3 is CASSLGRATGNTIYF. DNA of the CDR3: TGTGCCAGCAGCTTAGGCAGGGCTACTGGAAACACCATATATTTT.